This T cell receptor (beta chain) emerged from a study of blood T cell repertoires in COVID-19. Study-level information: Both acute and convalescent COVID-19 samples were obtained from the United States, Italy and Spain. PBMCs, B-cell-depleted T cells, or T cells were the source of the cDNA or gDNA that made up the material.

The V and J ends lost 2 bases and 0 bases, in that order; junction bases with no gene match: 13. CDR1 and CDR2 from the germline V gene are SGHRS and YFSETQ. The CDR3 length is 19 residues. Per the study methods: Estimation of nucleated cell counts relied on the amplification of reference gene primers. The protocol was immunoSEQ multiplex PCR, while the TCRdb copy is restricted to in-frame clones and leaves out a portion. Clonal size and the V and J genes are those of that table, whereas D and trimming came from the DNA. The repertoire holds roughly 100,000 clones, with approximately 84% as singletons.

This sequence joins TRBV5-1 and TRBJ2-1, with 8 bases fitting TRBD2. The specimen sequenced was peripheral blood. The receptor was isolated from a human donor in a cohort sampled during active COVID-19. CDR3 amino acids: CASSFFGLSAGGSYNEQFF. In DNA, the CDR3 is TGCGCCAGCAGCTTTTTCGGTCTAAGTGCGGGAGGCTCCTACAATGAGCAGTTCTTC.